The entry below gives a single TCR beta chain sequence along with its context. As yet, its antigen is unknown. The source of the sample is a study of response to subunit inactivated influenza vaccine. Germline V CDR1 and CDR2: DFQATT, SNEGSKA (reference sequence). V shed 3 bases and J 6 bases; nucleotides not matched to a gene: 10. This CDR3 is built from 15 residues. Overall study findings and caveats: New T cells are recruited in small numbers by each seasonal influenza vaccination, according to the authors' suggestion.

One entry per CDR3 protein results from TCRdb running MiXCR on the RT-PCR reads. The table has around 520,000 distinct CDR3 sequences, about 25% seen once. The chain is built from TRBV20-1 and TRBJ2-1; 8 nucleotides match TRBD2. This TCR was recovered from a man between 45 and 60 years old who received an inactivated influenza vaccine. The source material was CD4+ T cells sorted from PBMCs, sampled roughly 5 days after vaccination. The CDR3 DNA reads as TGCAGTGCTAGGGATATAGCGGGGAAGGGCAATGAGCAGTTCTTC. Its translation: CSARDIAGKGNEQFF.